The 11 T cell receptor beta chains given below trace back to one sample, sequenced in a study of long-term antiretroviral therapy in people with HIV (dated by TCRdb to 2022 to 2024). Sequencing of the TRB variable region was done with the immunoSEQ hsTCRB v3.0 assay at survey level resolution. What TCRdb holds here is the immuneACCESS table cut down to in-frame rearrangements. Part of the clones is not present; checked against another copy, under half of the missing clones reflect an unresolved V gene, and the others are unexplained. The table for this sample lists about 25,000 clones; 70% to 90% of them were counted only once. Of the sample, roughly 4% falls within the top ten clones. The sample consisted of unsorted PBMCs, taken 1.9 years after starting antiretroviral therapy. The receptors originated from a woman in her thirties with HIV.

CDR3 nucleotides: TGTGCCAGCAGCTTCTTACGCGCGAACACCGGGGAGCTGTTTTTT. This codes for CASSFLRANTGELFF. The chain employs TRBV7-6 and TRBJ2-2, with D hard to call. The CDR3 is 15 amino acids. Trimming pared 3 bases from V and 0 bases from J, leaving 8 bases between. Per the germline V gene, CDR1 is SGHVS and CDR2 is FNYEAQ. The full variable domain, with the rest looked up from reference TRBV7-6 and TRBJ2-2, is GAGVSQSPRYKVTKRGQDVALRCDPISGHVSLYWYRQALGQGPEFLTYFNYEAQQDKSGLPNDRFSAERPEGSISTLTIQRTEQRDSAMYRCASSFLRANTGELFFGEGSRLTVL.

J is TRBJ2-1 and V is TRBV14, with D perhaps matching TRBD1 (5 bases). Germline CDR1 reads SGHDN; CDR2 reads FVKESK. V was cut by 1 base and J by 7 bases, with 14 bases left in between. The CDR3 has 15 amino acids. CDR3 DNA: TGTGCCAGCAGCCAAGGGAACAGGAGAAGTAATGAGCAGTTCTTC. As protein: CASSQGNRRSNEQFF.

V is TRBV6-4 and J is TRBJ1-4; D gene uncertain. Trimming removed 2 bases at V and 11 bases at J, with 12 bases between. The CDR3 totals 13 residues. CDR1 is MRHNA, CDR2 SNTAGT, per germline. The CDR3 loop is CASSDRPTRKLFF. The CDR3 DNA sequence: TGTGCCAGCAGTGACAGACCGACGAGGAAACTGTTTTTT.

The chain combines TRBV5-1 with TRBJ1-2; TRBD1 is a possible D gene (5 bases). The CDR3 is 14 residues long. CDR1 and CDR2 (germline): SGHRS, YFSETQ. The V gene lost 0 bases and the J gene lost 4 bases, with 10 bases spanning the gap. For the CDR3, the DNA is TGCGCCAGCAGCTTGGGTCAGGGTCTCTATGGCTACACCTTC. It translates to CASSLGQGLYGYTF.

V and J are TRBV5-1 and TRBJ2-3; a weak D match, TRBD2 (5 bases). The CDR3 loop spans 14 amino acids. V lost 3 bases to trimming and J lost 0 bases, with 8 bases between them. Germline V lookup: CDR1 SGHRS, CDR2 YFSETQ. The DNA for the CDR3 is TGCGCCAGCAGCTCGCTAGCTAGCACAGATACGCAGTATTTT. It yields the protein CASSSLASTDTQYF.

The V call is TRBV4-1, the J call TRBJ2-3; 9 bases line up with TRBD2. V dropped 2 bases and J dropped 4; count of bases not matched to a gene: 13. This CDR3 is 18 amino acids long. CDR1 MGHRA and CDR2 YSYEKL come from the germline V gene. The CDR3 loop reads CASSQRGASGVGADTQYF. The CDR3 DNA sequence: TGCGCCAGCAGCCAAAGGGGGGCTAGCGGGGTTGGGGCAGATACGCAGTATTTT.

The chain combines TRBV9 with TRBJ1-1; 9 bases map to TRBD1. The CDR3 runs 16 residues. Germline V gene data show CDR1 as SGDLS and CDR2 as YYNGEE. The ends lost 3 bases at V and 12 bases at J; junction bases unmatched: 18. In DNA, the CDR3 is TGTGCCAGCAGCGGTAGGAGGGCCGGGACAGGGACAAATACTTTCTTT. Residues: CASSGRRAGTGTNTFF.

The rearrangement uses TRBV7-9 and TRBJ2-5, with TRBD1 matching 7 bases. The CDR3 sequence is 15 residues long. The V and J ends lost 5 bases and 5 bases, in that order; junction bases with no gene match: 11. The germline gives CDR1 SEHNR, CDR2 FQNEAQ (reference sequence). CDR3 sequence: CASSRTDRDRETQYF. Written as DNA, the CDR3 is TGTGCCAGCAGCCGCACCGACAGGGACCGGGAGACCCAGTACTTC.

V and J are TRBV20-1 and TRBJ1-2; D unclear. Germline-derived CDR1 and CDR2 are DFQATT and SNEGSKA (reference sequence). The CDR3 has 11 residues. Here the CDR3 DNA reads TGCAGCGGAAAGTGGGACTATGGCTACACCTTC. This gives the protein CSGKWDYGYTF.

The J gene is TRBJ2-2, the V gene TRBV7-7, with D possibly being TRBD1 (7 bases). This CDR3 has 15 amino acids. Deletions cut 3 bases from V and 3 bases from J, with 11 bases between. CDR1 is SSHAT and CDR2 is FNYEAQ in the germline V gene (reference sequence). CDR3 sequence: CASSLSRGDTGELFF. The DNA of the CDR3 is TGTGCCAGCAGCTTGTCCAGGGGGGACACCGGGGAGCTGTTTTTT.

The chain uses TRBV6-1 and TRBJ2-1; 8 nucleotides agree with TRBD1. The CDR3 length is 15 residues. The V gene's germline CDR1 is MNHNS and CDR2 SASEGT. V shed 0 bases, J shed 5 bases, and the junction held 3 bases outside the gene matches. The CDR3, as DNA: TGTGCCAGCAGTGAAGCGGTACAGGGGGACAATGAGCAGTTCTTC. Translated, it gives CASSEAVQGDNEQFF.